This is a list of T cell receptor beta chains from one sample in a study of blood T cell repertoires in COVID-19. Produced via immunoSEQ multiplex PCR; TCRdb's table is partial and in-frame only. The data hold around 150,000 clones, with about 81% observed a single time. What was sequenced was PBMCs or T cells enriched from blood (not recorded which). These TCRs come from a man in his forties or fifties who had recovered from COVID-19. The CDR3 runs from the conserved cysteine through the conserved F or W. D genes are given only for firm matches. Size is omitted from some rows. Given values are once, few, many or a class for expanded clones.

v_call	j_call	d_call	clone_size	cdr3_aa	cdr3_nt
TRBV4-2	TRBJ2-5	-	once	CASSQGAAPYSAQYF	TGTGCCAGCAGCCAAGGTGCTGCCCCGTACTCGGCCCAGTACTTC
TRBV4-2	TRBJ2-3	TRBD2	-	CASSQGGGGDTQYF	TGTGCCAGCAGCCAAGGCGGCGGGGGTGATACGCAGTATTTT
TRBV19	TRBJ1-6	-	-	CASSIGDSPLHF	TGTGCCAGTAGTATAGGAGATTCACCCCTCCACTTT
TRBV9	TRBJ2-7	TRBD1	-	CASSPTGGTYEQYF	TGTGCCAGCAGCCCGACAGGGGGCACCTACGAGCAGTACTTC
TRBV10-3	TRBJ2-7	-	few	CAISESEGSYEQYF	TGTGCCATCAGTGAGTCTGAAGGGAGCTACGAGCAGTACTTC
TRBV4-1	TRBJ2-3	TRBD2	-	CASSQPSGGAAGTQYF	TGCGCCAGCAGCCAACCTAGCGGGGGTGCCGCGGGGACGCAGTATTTT
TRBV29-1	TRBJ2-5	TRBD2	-	CSGVGLAGVAETQYF	TGCAGCGGGGTTGGCCTAGCGGGGGTTGCAGAGACCCAGTACTTC
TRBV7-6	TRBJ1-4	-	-	CASSPNRANEKLFF	TGTGCCAGCAGCCCGAATCGGGCTAATGAAAAACTGTTTTTT
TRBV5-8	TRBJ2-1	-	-	CASSSGVLLVNEQFF	TGTGCCAGCAGTTCGGGGGTGCTCCTAGTGAATGAGCAGTTCTTC
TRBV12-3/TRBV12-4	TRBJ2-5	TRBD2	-	CASSLRAGLDVYF	TGTGCCAGCAGTTTGCGGGCGGGACTAGATGTTTACTTC
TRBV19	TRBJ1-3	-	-	CASRPTGVTLIGSGNTIYF	TGTGCCAGTAGACCGACAGGAGTGACCCTAATCGGCTCTGGAAACACCATATATTTT
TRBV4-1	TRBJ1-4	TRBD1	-	CASSRPGQGEEKLFF	TGCGCCAGCAGCCGGCCGGGACAGGGAGAGGAAAAACTGTTTTTT